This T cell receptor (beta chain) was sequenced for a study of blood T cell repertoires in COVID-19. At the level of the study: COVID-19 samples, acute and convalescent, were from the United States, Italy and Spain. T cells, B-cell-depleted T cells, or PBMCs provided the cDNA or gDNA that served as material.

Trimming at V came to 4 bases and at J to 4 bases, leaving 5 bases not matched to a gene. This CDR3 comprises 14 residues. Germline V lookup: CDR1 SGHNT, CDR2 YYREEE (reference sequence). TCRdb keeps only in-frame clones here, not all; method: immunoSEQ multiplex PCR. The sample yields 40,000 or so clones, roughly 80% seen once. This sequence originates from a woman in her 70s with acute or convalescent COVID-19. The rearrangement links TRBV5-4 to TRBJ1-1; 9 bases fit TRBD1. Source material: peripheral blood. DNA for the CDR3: TGTGCCAGCAGCACGAAGACAGGGGGCACTGAAGCTTTCTTT. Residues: CASSTKTGGTEAFF.